This T cell receptor (beta chain) was documented in a study of OX40 agonist ivuxolimab in advanced cancers. Overall study: Ivuxolimab, which is an agonistic anti-OX40 (CD134) antibody, was administered to the patients. Regarding the study as a whole: In CD8+ T cells, expanded clones were on average more numerous than in CD4+. At 0.1 to 3.0 mg/kg and by week 6, clonal expansion occurred in CD4+ and CD8+ blood T cells.

V shed 4 bases and J 1 base; nucleotides not matched to a gene: 0. CDR3 length: 14 amino acids. CDR1 and CDR2 (germline): LNHDA, SQIVND (reference sequence). Sequenced by immunoSEQ multiplex PCR; TCRdb stores in-frame clones only, minus some. The table records roughly 64,000 clones, roughly four fifths of them present only once. Remarks on this clone: The antigen remains undetermined.

The rearrangement links TRBV19 to TRBJ2-2; 7 bases map to TRBD1. The starting material was CD4+ or CD8+ T cells sorted from blood, obtained in a trial of the OX40 agonist ivuxolimab. The sequence was collected from an adult with an advanced solid tumor such as melanoma, head and neck, liver or kidney cancer. The chain's CDR3 is CASSRQGNTGELFF. For the CDR3, the DNA is TGTGCCAGTAGTAGACAGGGGAACACCGGGGAGCTGTTTTTT.